This entry features one T cell receptor beta chain sequence. V shed 0 bases and J shed 3 bases, with 13 bases lying between them. This CDR3 contains 15 residues. Germline V gene data show CDR1 as SGDLS and CDR2 as YYNGEE. Source study methods: Using reference gene primer amplification, nucleated cell counts were estimated. Only in-frame clones appear in the TCRdb table, and some are missing; sequencing was by immunoSEQ multiplex PCR. From that table come the V and J calls and clone size; the DNA was used to work out D and trimming. This table has under 200,000 clones, around 80% appearing once. This sample was included in a study of blood T cell repertoires in COVID-19. Study as a whole: Acute-phase and convalescent COVID-19 samples originated in the United States, Italy and Spain. The analysed material was cDNA or gDNA that came from T cells, B-cell-depleted T cells, or PBMCs.

This TCR came from a woman aged 60-70 years with acute or convalescent COVID-19. Specimen: peripheral blood. The chain couples TRBV9 to TRBJ2-7, with a tentative D call TRBD2 (5 bases). This CDR3 reads CASSVGGGWSYEQYF. For the CDR3, the DNA is TGTGCCAGCAGCGTAGGTGGAGGATGGAGCTACGAGCAGTACTTC.